Following are 12 T cell receptor beta chains from one sample sequenced in a study of molecular identifiers for immune sequencing clone quantification. A single record per CDR3 protein comes from TCRdb applying MiXCR to the PCR reads. Here the sample spans about 510,000 distinct CDR3 sequences, around 23% being singletons. Material: naive CD8+ T cells from blood, with Jurkat cell RNA spiked in. The subset is: FACS-sorted CD8+CD4-CCR7+CD45RA+ naive T cells. Source of these receptors: a human donor in good health. Some libraries in this study had Jurkat cell RNA spiked in.

On this clonotype: Mismatch with germline at one junction end may stem from a read error. The chain carries TRBV9 and TRBJ2-3; the D gene is possibly TRBD2 (6 bases). The CDR3 is made up of 13 amino acids. Germline CDR1 and CDR2: SGDLS and YYNGEE. The CDR3 coding sequence is TGTGCCAGCAGCGCAGAGGTAGCGGATACACAGTATTTT. Protein sequence: CASSAEVADTQYF.

This clonotype came up a few times. The chain is built from TRBV7-9 and TRBJ2-2; D might be TRBD2 (5 bases). Germline values: CDR1 SEHNR, CDR2 FQNEAQ (reference sequence). Trimming cost V 4 bases and J 6 bases, with 15 bases left between them. The length of the CDR3 is 15 residues. CDR3: CASSSPLGAAGELFF. The CDR3 DNA follows: TGTGCCAGCAGCTCCCCCTTGGGAGCGGCCGGGGAGCTGTTTTTT.

In regard to this clonotype: A much larger clone differs by one base, so this may be a read error. The chain joins TRBV5-1 to TRBJ2-7, with 7 bases aligning to TRBD1. The CDR3 covers 16 residues. CDR1 is SGHRS and CDR2 is YFSETQ in the germline V gene. V lost 0 bases to trimming and J lost 0 bases; unmatched junction nucleotides: 6. The chain's CDR3 is CASSLAEGAGSYEQYF. As DNA, the CDR3 is TGCGCCAGCAGCTTGGCCGAGGGGGCGGGCTCCTACGAGCAGTACTTC. Looking up the rest from reference TRBV5-1 and TRBJ2-7 gives the full variable domain: KAGVTQTPRYLIKTRGQQVTLSCSPISGHRSVSWYQQTPGQGLQFLFEYFSETQRNKGNFPGRFSGRQFSNSRSEMNVSTLELGDSALYLCASSLAEGAGSYEQYFGPGTRLTVT.

The rearrangement uses TRBV7-6 and TRBJ1-2; weak D call: TRBD1 (6 bases). The CDR3 runs to 16 residues. Trimming pared 1 base from V and 4 bases from J, leaving 16 bases between. The germline V gene encodes CDR1 SGHVS and CDR2 FNYEAQ. The CDR3 loop reads CASSLDPGGAGYGYTF. Written as DNA, the CDR3 is TGTGCCAGCAGCTTAGATCCCGGGGGCGCTGGCTATGGCTACACCTTC.

To note about this clonotype: This probably arose from a read error, given a far larger clone one base away. V is TRBV13 and J is TRBJ2-7; 9 bases agree with TRBD1. CDR3 length: 14 amino acids. Germline values: CDR1 PRHDT, CDR2 FYEKMQ (reference sequence). In nucleotides, the CDR3 is TGTGCCAGCAGCCCGGGACAGGGAACCTACGAGCAGCACTTC. Protein product: CASSPGQGTYEQHF. Full variable domain (outside the CDR3, taken from reference TRBV13 and TRBJ2-7): AAGVIQSPRHLIKEKRETATLKCYPIPRHDTVYWYQQGPGQDPQFLISFYEKMQSDKGSIPDRFSAQQFSDYHSELNMSSLELGDSALYFCASSPGQGTYEQHFGPGTRLTVT.

This clonotype has more than one count but fewer than ten. V usage is TRBV28 and J usage is TRBJ1-6; unclear D gene. V was cut by 6 bases and J by 9 bases, with 6 bases left in between. CDR3 length: 11 amino acids. From germline, CDR1 is MDHEN and CDR2 SYDVKM. The CDR3 bases are TGTGCCAGCAGGACAAGTTCACCCCTCCACTTT. It codes for CASRTSSPLHF.

This clonotype showed up many times. V and J are TRBV7-3 and TRBJ2-3; D is unclear. Germline V gives CDR1 SGHTA, CDR2 FQGTGA. This CDR3 has 15 amino acids. V shed 2 bases and J shed 0 bases, with 9 bases lying between them. The CDR3 coding sequence is TGTGCCAGCAGCTTATTTGGCGAAAGCACAGATACGCAGTATTTT. Translating gives CASSLFGESTDTQYF.

This clonotype was counted at least ten times. The gene calls are TRBV6-5 and TRBJ2-3; D might be TRBD1 or TRBD2, each matching 5 bases. Germline V CDR1 and CDR2: MNHEY, SVGAGI. There are 14 residues in the CDR3. Between the trimmed V and J ends, which lost 1 base and 4 bases, there was a span of 9 bases. CDR3 residues: CASSYLQGADTQYF. The CDR3 coding sequence is TGTGCCAGCAGTTACTTGCAGGGAGCAGATACGCAGTATTTT.

Ten or more counts support this clonotype. This chain connects TRBV19 to TRBJ1-1; D is unclear. The CDR3 runs 13 residues. The germline CDR1 and CDR2 sequences are LNHDA and SQIVND (reference sequence). Trimming left V 10 bases short and J 0 bases short, with 12 bases between. As DNA, the CDR3 is TGTGCCACTTCAGACCACATGAACACTGAAGCTTTCTTT. Translation: CATSDHMNTEAFF.

The chain has TRBV21-1 and TRBJ1-5. TRBV21-1 is flagged as a pseudogene. CDR3 length: 18 residues. For the CDR3, the DNA is TGTGCCAGCAGCAAAGTGAGAGGCAGGCTCAGATCCTCTCAGCCCCAGCATTTT. Translation: CASSKVRGRLRSSQPQHF.

The chain joins TRBV21-1 to TRBJ1-5; the D call of TRBD1 is as the table states it, not checked on the DNA. TRBV21-1 is tagged as a pseudogene. The CDR3 contains 11 residues. This CDR3 is CAKTERQPQHF. The CDR3 DNA is TGTGCCAAGACAGAACGTCAGCCCCAGCATTTT.

V gene TRBV11-2 combines with J gene TRBJ2-7; D unclear. V was cut by 3 bases and J by 5 bases, with 5 bases left in between. Germline values: CDR1 SGHAT, CDR2 FQNNGV. The CDR3 loop spans 11 amino acids. The CDR3 here is CASSLSNEQYF. In nucleotides, the CDR3 is TGTGCCAGCAGCTTGTCTAACGAGCAGTACTTC.